Listed below are T cell receptor beta chains from one sample, sequenced in a study of shared clonotypes between healthy human individuals. Using immunoSEQ multiplex PCR, the repertoire was profiled, and TCRdb retains in-frame clones only, with some absent. The profile shows roughly 2.1 million clones, 90% to 95% of them singletons. Input material: naive CD8+ T cells from PBMCs. The receptors derive from a man aged 18 to 29 in good health. Some clones in this sample may be carry-over from other donors' samples. CDR3s include the opening cysteine and the closing phenylalanine or tryptophan. D genes are given only for firm matches.

D | V | CDR3
NA | TRBV10-1 | CASSVNEQFF
TRBD1 | TRBV9 | CASSVGDSLYEQYF
NA | TRBV30 | CAGGSYNSPLHF
TRBD2 | TRBV30 | CAWRKGLRSYEQYF
NA | TRBV27 | CASSRLQGFGYTF
NA | TRBV11-3 | CASSLFGYNEQFF
TRBD2 | TRBV27 | CASSSFSGTGDEQFF
NA | TRBV27 | CASSPIGPEITGELFF
TRBD1 | TRBV28 | CASSLETGTGVYGYTF
NA | TRBV7-2 | CASSPPREGGVGAFF
TRBD2 | TRBV27 | CASSSGLAGGTYEQYF
NA | TRBV11-2 | CASSSKETQYF
NA | TRBV4-3 | CASRRGLSGNTIYF
NA | TRBV6-4 | CASSDSHYNEQFF
NA | TRBV4-1 | CASSQDTISTDTQYF
NA | TRBV27 | CASSLSSLPGELFF
NA | TRBV27 | CATQDRTEAFF
NA | TRBV27 | CASSSRVLYTGELFF
NA | TRBV30 | CAWSTEAYEQYF
TRBD2 | TRBV29-1 | CSARSLAGVRETQYF
TRBD1 | TRBV7-8 | CASSSQGQGANGYTF
TRBD1 | TRBV19 | CASSTGGLNYGYTF